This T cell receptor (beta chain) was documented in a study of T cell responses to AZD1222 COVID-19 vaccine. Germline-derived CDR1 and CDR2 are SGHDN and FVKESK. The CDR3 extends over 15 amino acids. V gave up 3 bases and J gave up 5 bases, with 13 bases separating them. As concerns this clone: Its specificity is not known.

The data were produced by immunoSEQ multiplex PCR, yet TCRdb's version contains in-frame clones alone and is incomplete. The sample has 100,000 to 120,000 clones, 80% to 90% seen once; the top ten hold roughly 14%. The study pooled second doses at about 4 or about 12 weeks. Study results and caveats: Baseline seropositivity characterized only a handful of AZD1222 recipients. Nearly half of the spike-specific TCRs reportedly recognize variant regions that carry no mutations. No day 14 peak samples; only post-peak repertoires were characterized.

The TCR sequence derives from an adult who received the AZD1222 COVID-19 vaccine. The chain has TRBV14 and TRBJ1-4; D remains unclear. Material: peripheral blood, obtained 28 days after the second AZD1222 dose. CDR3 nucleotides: TGTGCCAGCAGCCACAGAGGACTGCTGAATGAAAAACTGTTTTTT. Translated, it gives CASSHRGLLNEKLFF.